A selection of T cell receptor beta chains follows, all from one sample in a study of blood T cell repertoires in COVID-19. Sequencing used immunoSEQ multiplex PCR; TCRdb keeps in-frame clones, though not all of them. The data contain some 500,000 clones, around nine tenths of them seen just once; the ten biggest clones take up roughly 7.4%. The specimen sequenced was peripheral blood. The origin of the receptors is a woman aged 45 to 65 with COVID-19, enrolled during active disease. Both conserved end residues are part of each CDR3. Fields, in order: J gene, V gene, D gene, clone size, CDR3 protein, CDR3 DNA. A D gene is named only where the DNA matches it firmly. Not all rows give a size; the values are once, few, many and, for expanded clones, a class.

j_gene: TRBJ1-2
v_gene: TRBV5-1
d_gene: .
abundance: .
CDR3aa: CASSLGGGDGYTF
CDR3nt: TGCGCCAGCAGCTTGGGCGGGGGAGATGGCTACACCTTC

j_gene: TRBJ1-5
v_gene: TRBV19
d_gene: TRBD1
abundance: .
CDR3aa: CASSKRDRGWNQSQHF
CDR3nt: TGTGCCAGTAGTAAACGGGACAGGGGATGGAATCAGTCCCAGCATTTT

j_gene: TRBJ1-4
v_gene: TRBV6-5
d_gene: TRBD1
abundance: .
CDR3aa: CASSFDRGGEKLFF
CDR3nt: TGTGCCAGCAGCTTCGACAGGGGGGGTGAAAAACTGTTTTTT

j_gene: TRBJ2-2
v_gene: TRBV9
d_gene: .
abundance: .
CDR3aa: CASSVRGLSHAANTGELFF
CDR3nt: TGTGCCAGCAGCGTAAGAGGGCTCTCCCACGCCGCGAACACCGGGGAGCTGTTTTTT

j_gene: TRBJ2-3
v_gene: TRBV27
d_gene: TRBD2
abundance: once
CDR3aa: CASSLSGGATDTQYF
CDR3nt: TGTGCCAGCAGTTTATCCGGGGGGGCGACAGATACGCAGTATTTT

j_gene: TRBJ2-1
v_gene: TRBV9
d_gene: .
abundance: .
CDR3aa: CASSVGQSSYNEQFF
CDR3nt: TGTGCCAGCAGCGTAGGACAGAGCTCCTACAATGAGCAGTTCTTC

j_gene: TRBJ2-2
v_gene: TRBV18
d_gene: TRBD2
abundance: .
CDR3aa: CASSLTLPGLAANTGELFF
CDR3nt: TGTGCCAGCTCACTTACTCTCCCGGGACTAGCGGCGAACACCGGGGAGCTGTTTTTT

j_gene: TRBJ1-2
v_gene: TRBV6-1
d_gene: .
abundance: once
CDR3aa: CASSSMVGGYGYTF
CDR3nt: TGTGCCAGCAGTTCGATGGTTGGAGGCTATGGCTACACCTTC

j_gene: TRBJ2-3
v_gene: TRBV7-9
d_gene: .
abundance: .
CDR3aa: CASSLDLDTQYF
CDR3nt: TGTGCCAGCAGCTTAGACTTAGATACGCAGTATTTT

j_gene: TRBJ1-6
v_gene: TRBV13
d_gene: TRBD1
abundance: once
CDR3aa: CASSFSTGHSPLHF
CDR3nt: TGTGCCAGCAGCTTCTCGACAGGGCATTCACCCCTCCACTTT

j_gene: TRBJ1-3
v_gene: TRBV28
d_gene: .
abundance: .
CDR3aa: CASSSGGTVSGNTIYF
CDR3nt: TGTGCCAGCAGTTCGGGAGGTACAGTCTCTGGAAACACCATATATTTT

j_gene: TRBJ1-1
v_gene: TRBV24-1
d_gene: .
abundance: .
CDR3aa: CATSDGQSTEAFF
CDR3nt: TGTGCCACCAGTGATGGGCAGAGCACTGAAGCTTTCTTT

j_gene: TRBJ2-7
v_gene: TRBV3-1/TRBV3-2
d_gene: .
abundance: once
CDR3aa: CASSQGSQSHTDEQYF
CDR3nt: TGTGCCAGCAGCCAAGGGTCCCAAAGTCATACAGACGAGCAGTACTTC

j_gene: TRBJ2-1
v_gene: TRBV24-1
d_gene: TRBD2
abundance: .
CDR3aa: CATGWGGSYNEQFF
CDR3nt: TGTGCCACCGGGTGGGGGGGCTCCTACAATGAGCAGTTCTTC

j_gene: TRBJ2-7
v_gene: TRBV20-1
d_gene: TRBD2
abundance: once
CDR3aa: CSASLQRGVYEQYF
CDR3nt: TGCAGTGCTAGTTTACAGCGGGGGGTTTACGAGCAGTACTTC

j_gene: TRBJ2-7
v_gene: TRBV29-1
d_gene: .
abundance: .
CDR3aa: CSVRGAGYEQYF
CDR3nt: TGCAGCGTTCGGGGGGCGGGCTACGAGCAGTACTTC

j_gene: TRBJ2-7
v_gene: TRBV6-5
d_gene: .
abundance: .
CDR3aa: CASSYSPTGEQYF
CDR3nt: TGTGCCAGCAGTTACTCCCCCACGGGCGAGCAGTACTTC

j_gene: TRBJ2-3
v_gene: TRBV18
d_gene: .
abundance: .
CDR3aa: CASSPTGNTQYF
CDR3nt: TGTGCCAGCTCACCCACAGGGAATACGCAGTATTTT

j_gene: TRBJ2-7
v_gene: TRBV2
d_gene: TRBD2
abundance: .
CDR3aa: CASRSSLAGAYEQYF
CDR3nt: TGTGCCAGCCGATCATCACTAGCGGGGGCCTACGAGCAGTACTTC

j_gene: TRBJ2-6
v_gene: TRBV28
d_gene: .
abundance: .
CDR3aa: CASSSFPGANVLTF
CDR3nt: TGTGCCAGCAGTTCTTTTCCTGGGGCCAACGTCCTGACTTTC

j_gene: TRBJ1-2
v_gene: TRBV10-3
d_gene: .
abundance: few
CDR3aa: CAISIGQHGYTF
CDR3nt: TGTGCCATCAGTATAGGACAGCATGGCTACACCTTC

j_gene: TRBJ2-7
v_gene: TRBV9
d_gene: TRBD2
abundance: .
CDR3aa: CASSVGAGGSYEQYF
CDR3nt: TGTGCCAGCAGCGTAGGAGCGGGGGGCTCCTACGAGCAGTACTTC

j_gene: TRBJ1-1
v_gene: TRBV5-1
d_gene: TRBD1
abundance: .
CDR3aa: CASSLAQGAIAEAFF
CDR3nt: TGCGCCAGCAGCTTGGCTCAGGGGGCAATCGCTGAAGCTTTCTTT

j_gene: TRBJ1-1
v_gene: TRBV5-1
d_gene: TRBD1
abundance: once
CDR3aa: CASSLRGQGGTEAFF
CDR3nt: TGCGCCAGCAGCTTGCGGGGACAGGGTGGAACTGAAGCTTTCTTT

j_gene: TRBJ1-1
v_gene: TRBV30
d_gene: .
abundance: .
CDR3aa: CAWSLNTEAFF
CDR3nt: TGTGCCTGGAGTCTAAACACTGAAGCTTTCTTT

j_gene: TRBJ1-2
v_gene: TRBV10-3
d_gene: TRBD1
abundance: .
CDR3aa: CAISDRGQTGRGYTF
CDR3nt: TGTGCCATCAGTGATAGGGGACAGACCGGTAGGGGCTACACCTTC

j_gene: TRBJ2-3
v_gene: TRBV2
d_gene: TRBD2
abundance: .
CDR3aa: CASSENSGGADTQYF
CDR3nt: TGTGCCAGCAGTGAGAATAGCGGGGGAGCAGATACGCAGTATTTT

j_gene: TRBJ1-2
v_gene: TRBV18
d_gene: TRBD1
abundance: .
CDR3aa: CASSPRGDSGNYGYTF
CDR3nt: TGTGCCAGCTCACCACGGGGGGACAGTGGGAACTATGGCTACACCTTC

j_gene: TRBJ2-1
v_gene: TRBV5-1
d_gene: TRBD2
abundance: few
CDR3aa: CASSLEASGSSYNEQFF
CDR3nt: TGCGCCAGCAGCTTGGAGGCTAGCGGGAGCTCCTACAATGAGCAGTTCTTC

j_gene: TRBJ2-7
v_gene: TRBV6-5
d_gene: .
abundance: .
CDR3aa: CASSYSFYGEQYF
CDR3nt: TGTGCCAGCAGTTACTCGTTTTACGGTGAGCAGTACTTC

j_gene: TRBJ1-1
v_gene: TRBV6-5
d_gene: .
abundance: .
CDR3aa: CASRRDGGIGAFF
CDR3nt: TGTGCCAGCAGGCGTGACGGGGGTATAGGAGCTTTCTTT

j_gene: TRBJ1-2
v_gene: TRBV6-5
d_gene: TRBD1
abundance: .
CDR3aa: CASSYRGQTYGYTF
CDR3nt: TGTGCCAGCAGTTACAGGGGACAGACCTATGGCTACACCTTC

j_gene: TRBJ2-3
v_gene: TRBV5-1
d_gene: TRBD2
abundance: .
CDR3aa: CASSLGTSGGTDTQYF
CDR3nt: TGCGCCAGCAGCTTAGGGACTAGCGGGGGCACAGATACGCAGTATTTT